This T cell receptor (beta chain) was identified during a study of regulatory T cells in long-lasting Graves disease. CDR1 and CDR2 (germline): MNHEY, SMNVEV (reference sequence). J lost 7 bases, V lost 8 bases, and 14 bases had no gene match. This CDR3 region has 15 residues. Combining iRepertoire HTBI primers with Arm-PCR of CDR3 regions, the authors built TCR beta libraries. TCRdb reprocessed the multiplex PCR reads via MiXCR and lists one record per CDR3 protein. This table holds about 380,000 distinct CDR3 sequences, 15% to 18% found once. Indicated time point: newly diagnosed GD, antithyroid drugs for less than 3 months. PBMC RNA served as the TCR library source. Comment on this clonotype: Its specificity is not known.

Overall study findings and caveats: Among the persistent patients, 2,500 to 3,500 public clonotypes were shared, more than the roughly 990 shared among new patients. Having few samples may have compromised the accuracy. Newly diagnosed Graves' patients exceeded persistent ones in TCR diversity. Persistent disease preferred TRBV28, TRBJ1-2 and TRBJ2-5.

The rearrangement joins TRBV27 to TRBJ1-1; 9 nucleotides align to TRBD1. This sequence originates from a female donor with Graves disease. The source was peripheral blood mononuclear cells (PBMCs), collected at new diagnosis, from a patient treated with antithyroid drugs. The CDR3 sequence is CASSQPGTGSGEAFF. The CDR3 nucleotides read TGTGCCAGCTCCCAACCCGGGACAGGGAGCGGTGAAGCTTTCTTT.